A selection of T cell receptor beta chains follows, all from one sample in a study of tumour-infiltrating T cells in Burkitt lymphoma. The table came from immunoSEQ multiplex PCR; TCRdb's copy has only in-frame clones and leaves some out. The table lists several thousand clones, under 13% of them singletons. The specimen sequenced was tumor tissue. The receptors originated from a human donor with diffuse large B-cell lymphoma. Both conserved end residues are part of each CDR3.

TRBJ2-1	TRBV2	CASSWTSGLLGGEQFF
TRBJ1-2	TRBV18	CASSPWPFGYTF
TRBJ2-1	TRBV15	CATREDRVGDEQFF
TRBJ1-4	TRBV5-1	CASRKDRGTPNEKLFF
TRBJ2-6	TRBV6-5	CASGTGSSGANVLTF
TRBJ1-3	TRBV5-4	CASSLDSPGDTIYF
TRBJ1-5	TRBV6-6	CASSQTWQGNQPQHF
TRBJ2-7	TRBV2	CASIGTNYYEQYF
TRBJ1-2	TRBV19	CASSNRDRPLGGYTF
TRBJ1-1	TRBV6-5	CASRAPGNTEAFF
TRBJ2-5	TRBV5-1	CASSSTLGTTETQYF
TRBJ2-7	TRBV14	CASSQSSDEQYF
TRBJ2-7	TRBV7-2	CASSPGIGSYEQYF
TRBJ2-2	TRBV19	CASSERGASGELFF
TRBJ1-6	TRBV5-4	CASSLEVPPLGLYNSPLHF
TRBJ2-3	TRBV12-5	CASGLVGVGTDTQYF
TRBJ1-2	TRBV2	CASSGEGSLKGYTF
TRBJ1-2	TRBV5-5	CASSPRDRGPFEHYGYTF
TRBJ2-3	TRBV6-1	CASRRLAGGLDTQYF
TRBJ1-2	TRBV6-5	CASRLLSGTGEGYTF
TRBJ2-7	TRBV5-1	CASSFGRGTSYEQYF
TRBJ1-2	TRBV29-1	CSVGTGEDYGYTF
TRBJ1-2	TRBV19	CASSTTGTGVAGYTF
TRBJ1-1	TRBV20-1	CSVLSYTEAFF
TRBJ1-6	TRBV5-1	CASSLGEDSPLHF
TRBJ2-7	TRBV28	CASSLDVPGVGYEQYF
TRBJ2-3	TRBV19	CASSINGADTQYF
TRBJ1-3	TRBV4-3	CASSQARERKGGNTIYF
TRBJ1-2	TRBV5-1	CASSFRGTGGSRDYGYTF
TRBJ1-6	TRBV30	CAWSGGGDLHF
TRBJ2-3	TRBV5-1	CASSPAWQPFTDTQYF
TRBJ2-3	TRBV6-4	CAGSSGTSGYPSTDTQYF
TRBJ2-1	TRBV18	CASSPGTSGASSYNEQFF
TRBJ1-3	TRBV10-3	CAISEPTGGPGNTIYF
TRBJ2-7	TRBV19	CASSIGTGVPYEQYF
TRBJ1-1	TRBV6-6	CASSYGGGETEAFF
TRBJ1-6	TRBV2	CASRSGGTGRNSPLHF
TRBJ2-3	TRBV4-2	CASSQGAGGPGFTDTQYF
TRBJ1-5	TRBV2	CASSNPGPRNQPQHF
TRBJ1-5	TRBV7-2	CASSLSAGSNQPQHF
TRBJ1-1	TRBV4-1	CASSQYSTRLDTEAFF
TRBJ2-1	TRBV29-1	CSVGQGSYNEQFF
TRBJ1-1	TRBV19	CASRQGLNTEAFF
TRBJ2-1	TRBV6-4	CASSGEEGAYNEQFF
TRBJ2-7	TRBV7-9	CASSARQGRDFYEQYF
TRBJ2-6	TRBV27	CASSLFGQGSSGANVLTF
TRBJ1-4	TRBV5-1	CANQWEKLFF
TRBJ2-1	TRBV2	CASRERKGFGNEQFF
TRBJ2-2	TRBV4-3	CASSPQAPGELFF
TRBJ1-1	TRBV10-3	CAIKNTENTEAFF
TRBJ2-7	TRBV6-5	CASSYQRTAQGYEQYF
TRBJ2-2	TRBV5-4	CASSPSWGAGELFF
TRBJ1-2	TRBV13	CASSLGEGTDLWGYTF
TRBJ1-1	TRBV19	CASSTRAAWSTEAFF
TRBJ1-4	TRBV4-1	CASSQVRQGAQANEKLFF
TRBJ2-7	TRBV5-1	CASSSIYEQYF
TRBJ2-1	TRBV19	CASSIGHARNEQFF
TRBJ1-1	TRBV6-5	CATGQGAGNTEAFF
TRBJ2-7	TRBV30	CAWSVLAGMYEQYF
TRBJ2-2	TRBV4-2	CASSQDRGSGGTGWELFF